A selection of T cell receptor beta chains follows, all from one sample in a study of T-cell reconstitution after alpha-beta-depleted transplantation in children. TCRdb reprocessed the PCR reads with MiXCR, giving one entry per CDR3 protein. Altogether a few hundred thousand distinct CDR3 sequences are present, around 20% being singletons, with the ten largest covering roughly 9.8%. The sequenced sample was PBMCs, mostly from graft donor cells, obtained 180 days after TCRalphabeta/CD19-depleted stem cell transplant. These receptors were obtained from a male patient between 5 and 17 years old who had a stem cell transplant for acute lymphoblastic leukemia, so the T cells may come from the graft donor. Both conserved end residues are part of each CDR3. The D gene is left open where the match is weak. Size values are once, few and many counts, or a class for expanded clones, and some rows have none.

D,size,J,V,CDR3,DNA
TRBD2,once,TRBJ2-5,TRBV7-8,CASSSRLAGDPHRETQYF,TGTGCCAGCAGCTCTCGACTAGCGGGGGACCCCCACAGAGAGACCCAGTACTTC
.,few,TRBJ2-4,TRBV7-6,CASSLGLGGKNIQYF,TGTGCCAGCAGCTTAGGCCTCGGAGGGAAAAACATTCAGTACTTC
TRBD2,few,TRBJ2-7,TRBV27,CASSFGTSVGEQYF,TGTGCCAGCAGTTTCGGGACTAGCGTCGGCGAGCAGTACTTC
.,.,TRBJ2-7,TRBV2,CASSAAGPRNEQYF,TGTGCCAGCAGTGCCGCGGGACCCCGAAACGAGCAGTACTTC
TRBD2,.,TRBJ2-1,TRBV24-1,CATSDSTSGRMWEQFF,TGTGCCACCAGTGACTCGACTAGCGGGAGAATGTGGGAGCAGTTCTTC
TRBD1,.,TRBJ2-2,TRBV7-9,CASRSSRGGWSAGELFF,TGTGCCAGCAGGTCAAGCCGAGGGGGCTGGTCCGCCGGGGAGCTGTTTTTT
.,.,TRBJ1-4,TRBV18,CASSPRTTPVNEKLFF,TGTGCCAGCTCACCACGAACAACTCCTGTCAATGAAAAACTGTTTTTT
.,.,TRBJ1-2,TRBV3-1,CASSQGPNGYTF,TGTGCCAGCAGCCAAGGGCCAAATGGCTACACCTTC
.,few,TRBJ2-7,TRBV6-1,CASLKGIGPNEQYF,TGTGCCAGCCTAAAAGGGATCGGGCCCAACGAGCAGTACTTC
TRBD1,few,TRBJ2-3,TRBV7-3,CASSSSRDRGRWRGDTQYF,TGTGCCAGCAGCTCGTCCCGGGACAGGGGGCGATGGAGGGGCGATACGCAGTATTTT
.,few,TRBJ1-1,TRBV20-1,CSARTDTNTEAFF,TGCAGTGCTCGGACAGATACGAACACTGAAGCTTTCTTT
TRBD2,.,TRBJ2-5,TRBV30,CAWRILLAAETQYF,TGTGCCTGGAGGATCCTTCTAGCGGCAGAGACCCAGTACTTC
.,.,TRBJ2-1,TRBV7-6,CASSLAWRRAYNEQFF,TGTGCCAGCAGCTTAGCATGGCGACGGGCCTACAATGAGCAGTTCTTC
.,few,TRBJ2-5,TRBV9,CASSATTPGTQYF,TGTGCCAGCAGCGCTACAACCCCGGGGACCCAGTACTTC
.,many,TRBJ1-4,TRBV4-2,CASSQDSRSTNEKLFF,TGTGCCAGCAGCCAAGATTCACGGTCTACTAATGAAAAACTGTTTTTT
TRBD2,.,TRBJ2-3,TRBV6-6,CASIREVGRTDTQYF,TGTGCCAGCATCCGGGAGGTGGGTCGGACAGATACGCAGTATTTT
TRBD2,few,TRBJ2-1,TRBV5-1,CASSIWSGRKGNEQFF,TGCGCCAGCAGCATATGGAGCGGGAGGAAAGGCAATGAGCAGTTCTTC
.,.,TRBJ2-1,TRBV27,CASSSPPQVEQFF,TGTGCCAGCAGTTCCCCACCCCAGGTCGAGCAGTTCTTC
TRBD2,few,TRBJ2-3,TRBV2,CASSEAPGLATQYF,TGTGCCAGCAGTGAAGCGCCGGGACTAGCTACGCAGTATTTT
.,few,TRBJ1-5,TRBV12-3/TRBV12-4,CASSQRDNQPQHF,TGTGCCAGCAGCCAGCGAGACAATCAGCCCCAGCATTTT
.,many,TRBJ2-7,TRBV5-1,CASSPSTRSTSHEQYF,TGCGCCAGCAGCCCTTCGACTAGAAGTACCTCCCACGAGCAGTACTTC
.,few,TRBJ2-3,TRBV21-1,CASSTNSGSTDTQYF,TGTGCCAGCAGCACCAATAGCGGAAGCACAGATACGCAGTATTTT
.,few,TRBJ1-3,TRBV5-1,CASSPNEQGLSGNTIYF,TGCGCCAGCAGCCCGAATGAGCAGGGCCTCTCTGGAAACACCATATATTTT
.,many,TRBJ2-4,TRBV10-1,CASSSDGKNIQYF,TGCGCCAGCAGCTCGGACGGTAAAAACATTCAGTACTTC
.,few,TRBJ2-1,TRBV12-3/TRBV12-4,CASLFVGEQFF,TGTGCCAGCCTGTTCGTAGGTGAGCAGTTCTTC
.,once,TRBJ2-7,TRBV20-1,CSAGPGTAAEQYF,TGCAGTGCCGGTCCCGGCACCGCTGCCGAGCAGTACTTC
TRBD2,few,TRBJ2-1,TRBV5-1,CASRRTSGSGNEQFF,TGCGCCAGCAGGAGGACTAGCGGGAGTGGTAATGAGCAGTTCTTC
.,.,TRBJ2-5,TRBV20-1,CSARDLIAGRETQYF,TGCAGTGCTAGAGATCTGATAGCTGGGCGAGAGACCCAGTACTTC
TRBD2,few,TRBJ2-1,TRBV28,CASSPGTTDNEQFF,TGTGCCAGCAGTCCCGGGACTACCGACAATGAGCAGTTCTTC
.,few,TRBJ2-7,TRBV21-1,CASNPPGSTTYEQYF,TGTGCCAGCAATCCCCCGGGGTCCACAACCTACGAGCAGTACTTC
.,.,TRBJ2-2,TRBV6-5,CASSYSGQLTNTGELFF,TGTGCCAGCAGTTACTCTGGCCAGCTGACGAACACCGGGGAGCTGTTTTTT
.,many,TRBJ2-2,TRBV7-2,CASSLIATGELFF,TGTGCCAGCAGCTTAATTGCAACCGGGGAGCTGTTTTTT
.,.,TRBJ1-2,TRBV6-5,CASEDASGYTF,TGTGCCAGCGAGGATGCTTCTGGCTACACCTTC
TRBD2,.,TRBJ2-1,TRBV11-2,CASSPSSGKGNEQFF,TGTGCCAGCAGCCCCAGTAGCGGGAAGGGGAATGAGCAGTTCTTC
TRBD2,.,TRBJ2-7,TRBV6-2/TRBV6-3,CASRHGGLALLEQYF,TGTGCCAGCAGACACGGGGGACTAGCACTCCTCGAGCAGTACTTC
.,few,TRBJ2-3,TRBV7-3,CASSLGRYSTDTQYF,TGTGCCAGCAGCTTAGGCCGTTATAGCACAGATACGCAGTATTTT
TRBD1,few,TRBJ2-5,TRBV9,CASSPWDSQETQYF,TGTGCCAGCAGCCCTTGGGACAGTCAAGAGACCCAGTACTTC
.,.,TRBJ2-1,TRBV3-1,CASSQDGVPYNEQFF,TGTGCCAGCAGCCAAGACGGCGTCCCCTACAATGAGCAGTTCTTC
.,few,TRBJ1-6,TRBV11-2,CASSYSGTSNSPLHF,TGTGCCAGCAGCTATTCCGGGACGAGTAATTCACCCCTCCACTTT